This TCR beta chain was sequenced in a study of T cell clonotyping in hematopoietic cell transplantation. Background on the study: Recipients' pretransplant samples followed cytoreduction.

Assay used: immunoSEQ multiplex PCR; TCRdb lists only in-frame clones, some missing. The sample shows about 21,000 clones, 85% to 90% of them seen only once. The time point denotes: recipient sample about 28 days before transplant, after cytoreduction. The CDR3 has 14 residues. The germline V gene has CDR1 MDHEN and CDR2 SYDVKM. Trimming removed 3 bases from V and 6 bases from J, with 11 bases in between. This clone appeared a single time. Its antigen remains unidentified. Whole-study results and caveats: Graft donor and pretransplant recipient Inverse Simpson Index values predicted broader posttransplant TCR diversity. Few recipient clonotypes overlapped donors; over 95% were de novo at given depth. Recipient TCR diversity dropped after transplant; expanded clonotypes rose from day 30 to 180.

The TCR originated in a man aged 18 to 29 with biphenotypic leukemia. Some clones in this sample may be carry-over from other donors' samples. The starting material was peripheral blood mononuclear cells, obtained before stem cell transplant. The chain is built from TRBV28 and TRBJ1-4, with D perhaps matching TRBD1 (5 bases). The CDR3 nucleotides read TGTGCCAGCAGTTTTCTGACAGAGGATGAAAAACTGTTTTTT. This translates into CASSFLTEDEKLFF.